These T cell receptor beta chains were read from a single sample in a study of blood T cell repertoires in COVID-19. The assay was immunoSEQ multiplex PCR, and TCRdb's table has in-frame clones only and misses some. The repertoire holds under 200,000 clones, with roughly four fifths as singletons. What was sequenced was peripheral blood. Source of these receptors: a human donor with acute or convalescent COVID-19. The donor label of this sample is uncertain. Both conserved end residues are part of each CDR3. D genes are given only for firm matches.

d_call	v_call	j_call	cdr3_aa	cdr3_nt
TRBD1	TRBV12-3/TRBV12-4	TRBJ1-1	CASSLGGSTEAFF	TGTGCCAGCAGTCTAGGGGGCAGCACTGAAGCTTTCTTT
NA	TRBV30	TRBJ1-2	CASQGEGYTF	TGTGCCTCCCAGGGTGAGGGCTACACCTTC
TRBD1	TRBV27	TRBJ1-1	CASRIRDSYEAFF	TGTGCCAGCAGAATCCGGGACAGCTATGAAGCTTTCTTT
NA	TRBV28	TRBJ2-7	CASSLNDRTEQYF	TGTGCCAGCAGTTTAAATGACAGGACCGAGCAGTACTTC
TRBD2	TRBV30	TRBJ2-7	CAWRLAGAYEQYF	TGTGCCTGGCGACTAGCGGGAGCCTACGAGCAGTACTTC
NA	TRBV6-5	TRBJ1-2	CASSSSSLFYGYTF	TGTGCCAGCAGTTCCTCGTCACTGTTTTATGGCTACACCTTC
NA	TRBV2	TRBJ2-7	CASTEQGYEQYF	TGTGCCAGCACCGAACAGGGATACGAGCAGTACTTC
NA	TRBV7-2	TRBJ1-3	CASSLVISARVSGNTIYF	TGTGCCAGCAGCTTAGTAATCTCGGCCAGGGTGTCTGGAAACACCATATATTTT
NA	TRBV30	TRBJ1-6	CARSGGANSPLHF	TGTGCCAGGTCGGGGGGCGCGAATTCACCCCTCCACTTT
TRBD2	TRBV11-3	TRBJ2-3	CASSKGLAGPDTQYF	TGTGCCAGCAGCAAGGGACTAGCGGGGCCAGATACGCAGTATTTT
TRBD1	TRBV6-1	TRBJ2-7	CASSEKGGTGGTYEQYF	TGTGCCAGCAGTGAAAAAGGGGGGACAGGGGGTACCTACGAGCAGTACTTC
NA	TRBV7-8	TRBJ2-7	CASSRGQQPRFYEQYF	TGTGCCAGCAGCCGGGGGCAACAGCCAAGGTTCTACGAGCAGTACTTC